The rows below give T cell receptor beta chains drawn from one sample of a study of blood T cell repertoires in COVID-19. Repertoires were generated with immunoSEQ multiplex PCR, while TCRdb's copy carries only in-frame clones and drops some. The table shows roughly 380,000 clones, with about nine tenths occurring only once. The specimen was PBMCs or T cells enriched from blood (not recorded which). The receptors stem from a woman in her 30s who had been exposed to COVID-19. Both conserved end residues are part of each CDR3.

J gene: TRBJ1-1
V gene: TRBV20-1
CDR3 protein: CSARDTGEAFF

J gene: TRBJ2-3
V gene: TRBV2
CDR3 protein: CASSWDSSTDTQYF

J gene: TRBJ2-3
V gene: TRBV24-1
CDR3 protein: CATSFGPASTDTQYF

J gene: TRBJ1-6
V gene: TRBV2
CDR3 protein: CASSALTGGNSPLHF

J gene: TRBJ2-3
V gene: TRBV28
CDR3 protein: CASSRLGLAGYTDTQYF

J gene: TRBJ1-6
V gene: TRBV2
CDR3 protein: CASRGTVNSPLHF

J gene: TRBJ1-5
V gene: TRBV19
CDR3 protein: CASSMEGAHQPQHF

J gene: TRBJ1-2
V gene: TRBV14
CDR3 protein: CASSLDRFGYTF

J gene: TRBJ1-3
V gene: TRBV29-1
CDR3 protein: CSVETDSGNTIYF

J gene: TRBJ1-4
V gene: TRBV18
CDR3 protein: CASSPLTGTSEKLFF

J gene: TRBJ1-2
V gene: TRBV28
CDR3 protein: CASTSPGQGNGYTF

J gene: TRBJ2-7
V gene: TRBV28
CDR3 protein: CASSLSGATYEQYF

J gene: TRBJ1-1
V gene: TRBV2
CDR3 protein: CASSENRVTEAFF

J gene: TRBJ1-2
V gene: TRBV12-5
CDR3 protein: CASGLGGGYGYTF

J gene: TRBJ2-1
V gene: TRBV5-6
CDR3 protein: CASSPGRGASYNEQFF

J gene: TRBJ2-1
V gene: TRBV4-1
CDR3 protein: CASMSQGHPSSNEQFF

J gene: TRBJ2-2
V gene: TRBV7-9
CDR3 protein: CASSVLAGGPGELFF

J gene: TRBJ2-2
V gene: TRBV14
CDR3 protein: CASPSGGLTGELFF

J gene: TRBJ2-1
V gene: TRBV11-2
CDR3 protein: CASSGRLAGDPNEQFF

J gene: TRBJ2-7
V gene: TRBV10-3
CDR3 protein: CAITDGGEQYF

J gene: TRBJ2-1
V gene: TRBV7-3
CDR3 protein: CASSSRGRGDNEQFF

J gene: TRBJ2-2
V gene: TRBV12-5
CDR3 protein: CASGPLFLLGRELGNTGELFF

J gene: TRBJ1-2
V gene: TRBV14
CDR3 protein: CASSDSNYGYTF

J gene: TRBJ2-2
V gene: TRBV6-6
CDR3 protein: CASSPLKAGVGAGELFF

J gene: TRBJ1-2
V gene: TRBV18
CDR3 protein: CASSPNQGAVDYGYTF

J gene: TRBJ2-7
V gene: TRBV11-2
CDR3 protein: CASSLYSTGVSYEQYF

J gene: TRBJ2-5
V gene: TRBV5-1
CDR3 protein: CASSLALAVQETQYF

J gene: TRBJ2-7
V gene: TRBV12-2
CDR3 protein: CASRLALAAYEQYF

J gene: TRBJ2-1
V gene: TRBV7-3
CDR3 protein: CASSFQDRGNEQFF

J gene: TRBJ1-2
V gene: TRBV5-4
CDR3 protein: CASSTGVGYTF

J gene: TRBJ1-5
V gene: TRBV18
CDR3 protein: CASSQGADNQPQHF

J gene: TRBJ2-3
V gene: TRBV30
CDR3 protein: CAWSGVAGDIGTDTQYF

J gene: TRBJ2-1
V gene: TRBV7-9
CDR3 protein: CASSLGQGEFANEQFF

J gene: TRBJ1-4
V gene: TRBV19
CDR3 protein: CASSTFTGLGIEKLFF

J gene: TRBJ2-7
V gene: TRBV6-5
CDR3 protein: CASIEGGYLLYEQYF

J gene: TRBJ1-3
V gene: TRBV18
CDR3 protein: CASSQTGSGNTIYF

J gene: TRBJ2-2
V gene: TRBV2
CDR3 protein: CASKTSGRALGELFF

J gene: TRBJ2-5
V gene: TRBV7-3
CDR3 protein: CASSLTGLAGEETQYF

J gene: TRBJ1-1
V gene: TRBV18
CDR3 protein: CASSPFDGTQGNTEAFF

J gene: TRBJ2-7
V gene: TRBV6-5
CDR3 protein: CASNRDTSYEQYF

J gene: TRBJ1-2
V gene: TRBV28
CDR3 protein: CASSRQGNYGYTF

J gene: TRBJ2-3
V gene: TRBV27
CDR3 protein: CASSLGRTSGNADTQYF

J gene: TRBJ1-1
V gene: TRBV11-3
CDR3 protein: CASSNGQMNTEAFF

J gene: TRBJ2-1
V gene: TRBV27
CDR3 protein: CASSSRSWRDNEQFF

J gene: TRBJ2-3
V gene: TRBV28
CDR3 protein: CASSSSTGATDTQYF

J gene: TRBJ1-6
V gene: TRBV19
CDR3 protein: CASSIQAGEINSPLHF

J gene: TRBJ1-5
V gene: TRBV2
CDR3 protein: CASLRGGNQPQHF

J gene: TRBJ2-3
V gene: TRBV5-4
CDR3 protein: CASSYGQGSTDTQYF

J gene: TRBJ2-6
V gene: TRBV6-5
CDR3 protein: CASLGARAGANVLTF

J gene: TRBJ2-7
V gene: TRBV19
CDR3 protein: CAGEVAGLRYEQYF

J gene: TRBJ1-1
V gene: TRBV29-1
CDR3 protein: CSVGQGSGNTEAFF

J gene: TRBJ1-5
V gene: TRBV6-2/TRBV6-3
CDR3 protein: CASSYVNSNQPQHF

J gene: TRBJ1-2
V gene: TRBV6-5
CDR3 protein: CASSSPRNYGYTF

J gene: TRBJ2-2
V gene: TRBV28
CDR3 protein: CASSISGRAGELFF

J gene: TRBJ2-2
V gene: TRBV18
CDR3 protein: CASSPTQGANTGELFF